The source of this TCR beta chain is a study of blood T cell repertoires in COVID-19. Assay: immunoSEQ multiplex PCR; the TCRdb copy retains only in-frame clones and omits some. The profile shows 150,000 to 200,000 clones, about 80% of them singletons. The material sequenced was peripheral blood. This receptor was obtained from a human donor in a cohort sampled during active COVID-19.

The CDR3 spells CASSLSAGKRYEQYF. The DNA of the CDR3 is TGTGCCAGCAGTTTATCGGCGGGTAAAAGGTACGAGCAGTACTTC. V and J are TRBV28 and TRBJ2-7; D perhaps matches TRBD2 (5 bases). Germline lookup yields CDR1 MDHEN and CDR2 SYDVKM. The V end lost 1 base, the J end lost 4 bases, and 14 bases lay between the germline ends. This CDR3 region has 15 residues.